Only a few counts were recorded for the clone carrying this TCR beta chain. Antigen specificity is unknown. TCRdb reprocessed the RT-PCR reads with MiXCR, giving one entry per CDR3 protein. The sample contains 500,000 to 750,000 distinct CDR3 sequences, 14% of which appear only once. Between the trimmed V and J ends, which lost 5 bases and 3 bases, there was a span of 10 bases. The CDR3 runs to 13 residues. These data are taken from a study of response to subunit inactivated influenza vaccine. Study-level findings and limits: Authors suggested seasonal influenza vaccinations each recruit few new T cells.

This clonotype was obtained from a man between 45 and 60 years old who received an inactivated influenza vaccine. The chain recombines TRBV12-3 or TRBV12-4 with TRBJ1-2, with D unclear. The sequencing used PBMCs from blood, collected approximately 13 days after vaccination. CDR3 DNA sequence: TGTGCCAGCAGTCTGACCGTAGACTATGGCTACACCTTC. It is translated as CASSLTVDYGYTF.